The clone carrying this TCR beta chain has just a few counts. What it recognizes is unknown. This specimen comes from a study of T-cell reconstitution after alpha-beta-depleted transplantation in children. Study-wide findings and caveats: About two months after transplant, alpha-beta T cells reportedly came from several hundred expanded graft clones.

The V end was cut by 3 bases, the J end by 2 bases, with 14 bases between. This CDR3 contains 15 residues. Germline loops: CDR1 SGHTA, CDR2 FQGNSA. Preparation of the TCRbeta library was carried out with unique molecular identifiers. In TCRdb, the PCR reads were re-called with MiXCR into one record per CDR3 protein. The top ten clones hold roughly an eighth of a sample with about 580,000 distinct CDR3 sequences, roughly 23% of them seen once. The material sequenced was PBMCs, mostly from graft donor cells, taken 360 days after TCRalphabeta/CD19-depleted stem cell transplant. This clonotype originated in a boy under three years old who had a stem cell transplant for acute myeloid leukemia, so the T cells may come from the graft donor. The chain has TRBV7-2 and TRBJ2-7; tentative D call: TRBD2 (5 bases). CDR3 sequence (DNA): TGTGCCAGCAGCTTTGTGGACTTTCCGACCTACGAGCAGTACTTC. Translated, it gives CASSFVDFPTYEQYF.